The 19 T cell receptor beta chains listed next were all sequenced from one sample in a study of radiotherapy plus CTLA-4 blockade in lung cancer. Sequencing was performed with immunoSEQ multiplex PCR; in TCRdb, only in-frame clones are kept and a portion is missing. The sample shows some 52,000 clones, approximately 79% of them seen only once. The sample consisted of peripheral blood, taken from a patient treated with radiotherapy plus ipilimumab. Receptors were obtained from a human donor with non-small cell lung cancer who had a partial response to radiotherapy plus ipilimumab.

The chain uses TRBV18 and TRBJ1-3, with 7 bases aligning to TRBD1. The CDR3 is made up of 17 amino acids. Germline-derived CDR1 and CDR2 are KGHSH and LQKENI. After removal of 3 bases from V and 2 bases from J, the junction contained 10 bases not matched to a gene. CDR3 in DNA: TGTGCCAGCTCACCCATCCCGGCAGGGGGTGCTGGAAACACCATATATTTT. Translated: CASSPIPAGGAGNTIYF.

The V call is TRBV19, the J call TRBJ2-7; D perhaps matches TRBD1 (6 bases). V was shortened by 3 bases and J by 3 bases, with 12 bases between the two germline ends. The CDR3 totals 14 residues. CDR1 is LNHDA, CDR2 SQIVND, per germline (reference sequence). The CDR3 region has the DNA TGTGCCAGTAGTATGTCCGGACAGAACTACGAGCAGTACTTC. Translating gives CASSMSGQNYEQYF.

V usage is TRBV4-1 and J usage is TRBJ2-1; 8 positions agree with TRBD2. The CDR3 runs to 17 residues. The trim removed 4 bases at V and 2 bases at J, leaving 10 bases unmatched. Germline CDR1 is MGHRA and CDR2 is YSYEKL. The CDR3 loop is CASSPGAGGAPYNEQFF. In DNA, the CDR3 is TGCGCCAGCAGCCCGGGGGCCGGGGGGGCACCCTACAATGAGCAGTTCTTC.

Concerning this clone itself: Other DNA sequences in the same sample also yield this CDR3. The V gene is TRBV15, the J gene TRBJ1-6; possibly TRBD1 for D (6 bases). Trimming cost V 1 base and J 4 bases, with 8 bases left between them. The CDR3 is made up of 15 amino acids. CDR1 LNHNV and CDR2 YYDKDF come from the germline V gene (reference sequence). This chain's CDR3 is CATSRGGGYNSPLHF. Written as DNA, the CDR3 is TGTGCCACCAGCAGAGGAGGGGGATATAATTCACCCCTCCACTTT.

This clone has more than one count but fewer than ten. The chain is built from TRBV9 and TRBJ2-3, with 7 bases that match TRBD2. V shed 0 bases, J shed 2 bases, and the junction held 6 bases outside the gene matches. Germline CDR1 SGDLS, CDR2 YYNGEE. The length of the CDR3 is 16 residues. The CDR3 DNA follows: TGTGCCAGCAGCGTAGTAGGAGCGGGGACCACAGATACGCAGTATTTT. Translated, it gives CASSVVGAGTTDTQYF.

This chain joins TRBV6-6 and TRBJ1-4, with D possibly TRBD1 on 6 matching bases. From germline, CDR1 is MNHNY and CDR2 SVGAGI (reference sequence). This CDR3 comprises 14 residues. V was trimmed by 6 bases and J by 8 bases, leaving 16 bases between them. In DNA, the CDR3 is TGTGCCAGCAGCCTTACAGGGCCGGGGGAAAAACTGTTTTTT. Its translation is CASSLTGPGEKLFF.

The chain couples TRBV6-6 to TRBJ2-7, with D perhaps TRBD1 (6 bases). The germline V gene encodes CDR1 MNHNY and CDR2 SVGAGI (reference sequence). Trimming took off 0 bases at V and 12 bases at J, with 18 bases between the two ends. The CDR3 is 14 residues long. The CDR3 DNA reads TGTGCCAGCAGTTACTCATCGGACAGCCTACGGGGGTACTTC. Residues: CASSYSSDSLRGYF.

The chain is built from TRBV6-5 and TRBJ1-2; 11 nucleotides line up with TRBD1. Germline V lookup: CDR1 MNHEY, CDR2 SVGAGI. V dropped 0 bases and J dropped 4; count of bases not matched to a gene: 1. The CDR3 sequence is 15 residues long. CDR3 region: CASSYSGQGGYGYTF. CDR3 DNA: TGTGCCAGCAGTTACTCGGGACAGGGGGGCTATGGCTACACCTTC.

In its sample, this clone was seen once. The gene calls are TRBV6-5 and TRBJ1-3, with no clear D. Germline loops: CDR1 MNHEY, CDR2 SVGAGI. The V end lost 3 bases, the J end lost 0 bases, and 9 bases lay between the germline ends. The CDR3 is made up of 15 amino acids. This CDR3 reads CASSYQAHSGNTIYF. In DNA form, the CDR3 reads TGTGCCAGCAGTTATCAGGCCCACTCTGGAAACACCATATATTTT.

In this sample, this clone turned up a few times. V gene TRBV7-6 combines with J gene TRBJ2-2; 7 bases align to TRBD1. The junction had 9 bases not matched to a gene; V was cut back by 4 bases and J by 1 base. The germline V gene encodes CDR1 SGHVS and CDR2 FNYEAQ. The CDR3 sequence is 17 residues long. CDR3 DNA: TGTGCCAGCAGCTCCCCGCCGGACAGGTGGAACACCGGGGAGCTGTTTTTT. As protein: CASSSPPDRWNTGELFF.

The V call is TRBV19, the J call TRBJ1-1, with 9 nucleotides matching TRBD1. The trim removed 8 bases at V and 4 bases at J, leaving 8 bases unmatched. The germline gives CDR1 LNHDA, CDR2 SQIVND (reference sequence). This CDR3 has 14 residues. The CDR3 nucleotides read TGTGCCAGTGGATCACAGGGGGCAACCACTGAAGCTTTCTTT. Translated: CASGSQGATTEAFF.

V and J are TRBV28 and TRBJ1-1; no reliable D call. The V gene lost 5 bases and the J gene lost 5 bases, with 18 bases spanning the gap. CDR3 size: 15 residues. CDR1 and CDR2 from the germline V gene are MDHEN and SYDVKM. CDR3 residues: CASSLPAEGETEAFF. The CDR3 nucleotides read TGTGCCAGCAGTCTCCCGGCGGAGGGAGAAACTGAAGCTTTCTTT.

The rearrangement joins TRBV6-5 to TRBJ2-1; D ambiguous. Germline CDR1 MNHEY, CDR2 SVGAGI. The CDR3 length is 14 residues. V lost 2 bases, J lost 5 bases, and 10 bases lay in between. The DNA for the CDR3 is TGTGCCAGCAGTTACAGAGGAGTACACAATGAGCAGTTCTTC. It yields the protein CASSYRGVHNEQFF.

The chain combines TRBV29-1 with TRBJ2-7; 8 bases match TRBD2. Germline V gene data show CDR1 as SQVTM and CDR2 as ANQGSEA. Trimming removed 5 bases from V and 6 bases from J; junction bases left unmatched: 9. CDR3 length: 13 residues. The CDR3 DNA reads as TGCAGCGTTCGTGCCGGGGGGGGGCTCGAGCAGTACTTC. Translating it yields CSVRAGGGLEQYF.

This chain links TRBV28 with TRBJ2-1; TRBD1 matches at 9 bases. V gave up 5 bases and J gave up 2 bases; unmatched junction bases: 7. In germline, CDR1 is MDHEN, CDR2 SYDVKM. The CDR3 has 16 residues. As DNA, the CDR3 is TGTGCCAGCAGTCCAACGGACAGGGGTCCCTACAATGAGCAGTTCTTC. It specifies CASSPTDRGPYNEQFF.

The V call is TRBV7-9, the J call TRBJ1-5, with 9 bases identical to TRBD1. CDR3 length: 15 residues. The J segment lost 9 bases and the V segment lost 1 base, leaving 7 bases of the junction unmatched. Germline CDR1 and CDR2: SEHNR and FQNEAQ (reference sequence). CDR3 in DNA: TGTGCCAGCAGCTTAGGGGACAGGGCGCAGGGGCCCCAGCATTTT. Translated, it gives CASSLGDRAQGPQHF.

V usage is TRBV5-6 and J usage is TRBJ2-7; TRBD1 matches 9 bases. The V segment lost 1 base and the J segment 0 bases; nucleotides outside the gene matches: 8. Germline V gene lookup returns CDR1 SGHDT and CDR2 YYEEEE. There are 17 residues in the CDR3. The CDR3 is CASSLSRTGALSYEQYF. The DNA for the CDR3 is TGTGCCAGCAGCTTGTCTCGGACAGGGGCCCTCTCCTACGAGCAGTACTTC.

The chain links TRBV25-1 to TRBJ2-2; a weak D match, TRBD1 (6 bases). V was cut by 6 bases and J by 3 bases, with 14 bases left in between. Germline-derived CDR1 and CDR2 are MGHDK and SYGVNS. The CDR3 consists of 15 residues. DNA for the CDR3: TGTGCCAGCAGGGGGGTGGGGGCAGACACCGGGGAGCTGTTTTTT. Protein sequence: CASRGVGADTGELFF.

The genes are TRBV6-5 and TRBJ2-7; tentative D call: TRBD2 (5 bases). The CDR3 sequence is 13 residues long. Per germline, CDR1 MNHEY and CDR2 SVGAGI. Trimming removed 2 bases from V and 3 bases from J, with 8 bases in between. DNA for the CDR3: TGTGCCAGCAGTTACCCAACTAGCTACGAGCAGTACTTC. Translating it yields CASSYPTSYEQYF.